This T cell receptor (beta chain) appears in the sequencing data of a study of blood T cell repertoires in COVID-19. Across the study: Sites in the United States, Italy and Spain provided acute and convalescent COVID-19 samples. The analysed material was cDNA or gDNA that came from T cells, B-cell-depleted T cells, or PBMCs.

This CDR3 contains 13 residues. Trimming removed 8 bases from V and 2 bases from J; junction bases left unmatched: 3. Germline values: CDR1 MNHEY, CDR2 SMNVEV (reference sequence). Authors' methods: Reference gene primer amplification gave estimated nucleated cell counts. TCRdb's table, derived via immunoSEQ multiplex PCR, lists solely in-frame clones and lacks some. V, J and clone size are those of that table, while D and trimming were read from the DNA. The sample holds more than 35,000 clones, about nine tenths seen once. The receptor was isolated from a man between 60 and 70 years old with acute or convalescent COVID-19. Material for sequencing was peripheral blood. The chain uses TRBV27 and TRBJ2-3; 8 bases are shared with TRBD2. The CDR3 reads CASFSGTTDTQYF. The CDR3 coding sequence is TGTGCCAGCTTTAGCGGGACCACAGATACGCAGTATTTT.